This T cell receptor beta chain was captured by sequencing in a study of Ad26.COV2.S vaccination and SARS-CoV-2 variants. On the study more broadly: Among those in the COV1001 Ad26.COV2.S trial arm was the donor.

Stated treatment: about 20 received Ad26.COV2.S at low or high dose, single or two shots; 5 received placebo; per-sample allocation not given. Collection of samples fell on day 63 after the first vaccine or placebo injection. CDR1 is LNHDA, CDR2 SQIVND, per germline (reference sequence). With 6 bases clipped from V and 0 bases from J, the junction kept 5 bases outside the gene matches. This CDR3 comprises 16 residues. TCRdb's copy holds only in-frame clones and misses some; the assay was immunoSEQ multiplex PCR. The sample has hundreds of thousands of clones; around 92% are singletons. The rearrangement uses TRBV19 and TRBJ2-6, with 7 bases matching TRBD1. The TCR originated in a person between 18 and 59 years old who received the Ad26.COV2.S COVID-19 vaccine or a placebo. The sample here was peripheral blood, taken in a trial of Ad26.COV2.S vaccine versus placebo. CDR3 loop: CASSPGTASGANVLTF. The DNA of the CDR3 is TGTGCCAGTAGCCCTGGGACAGCCTCTGGGGCCAACGTCCTGACTTTC.